What follows is one T cell receptor (beta chain) and its context. This receptor's antigen is unknown. No quality values exist for individual bases; no much larger clone is one base distant. The data were obtained in a study of CD8 T cells in Susac syndrome (dated by TCRdb to about 2019). Notes on the research overall: The study used repertoire sequencing to test whether antigen drove CD8+ T cell activation and differentiation in Susac syndrome.

RNA was extracted using the RNeasy kit, and roughly 0.5 to 1 microgram was reverse transcribed with random hexamers. The immunoSEQ multiplex PCR assay, which covers 54 Vbeta and 13 Jbeta segments, was used to amplify TCR beta CDR3 regions. PCR amplification bias was corrected by using a synthetic template baseline for primer optimization and computational correction. The original methods were these. Reads were annotated to V, D and J genes according to IMGT and were analyzed with immunoSEQ Analyzer, with only productive sequences retained. Clonality was calculated as one minus the Shannon entropy normalized by log2 of the number of productive unique sequences. For each patient and control, public and private clones were evaluated within the 100 most prevalent clones. A clone was defined as Susac-specific if it was absent from the healthy and MS cohorts, from some 1,100 published viral clones and from other ImmuneACCESS disease sequences. TCRdb trimmed the raw reads at Q25, called clones with MiXCR and kept productive beta chains. Entries that share a CDR3 protein sequence are merged under the most common genes and DNA. The V and J calls come from TCRdb's annotation, not from the publication. This sample is represented by about 200,000 distinct CDR3 sequences; around 93% of them were singletons. 0.082% of the sample is held by the ten biggest clonotypes.

The cysteine opens and the phenylalanine closes a CDR3 of 17 amino acids. CDR3 DNA is the only sequence kept; it has 51 bases, read in frame from the first base. The germline V gene (reference sequence) provides CDR1 SGHNT and CDR2 YYREEE. The germline V and J ends show losses of 1 base and 7 bases respectively, and no gene match explains 12 bases of the junction. Peripheral blood CD8+ and CD4+ T cells from healthy donors, Susac syndrome patients and multiple sclerosis patients were profiled by high-throughput TCR beta sequencing. The multiple sclerosis controls were treatment-naive patients whose relapsing-remitting disease, either stable or active, fulfilled the revised McDonald criteria. Bulk CD8+ and CD4+ T cells were purified by magnetic negative isolation, whereas CD8+ TEMRA cells were enriched by FACS. Blood was drawn into EDTA tubes, processed within 24 hours, and PBMCs were isolated by density gradient centrifugation. PBMCs intended for TCR sequencing were cryopreserved in liquid nitrogen and thawed later in a water bath at 37 degrees C. The sorted or isolated CD4+, CD8+ and CD8+ TEMRA cells had a purity of 90% or higher.

The full study reports these points: The number of individuals in the TCR sequencing and HLA analysis was recognized as being relatively small.

This TCR was recovered from a human donor with multiple sclerosis. The rearrangement combines TRBV5-4 with TRBJ2-1, with 9 bases aligning to TRBD2. Sequencing input: CD4+ T cells from PBMCs. The DNA is as follows: TGTGCCAGCAGCTTGCTCGCGGGGGGGCAATTAGGTAATGAGCAGTTCTTC. It translates to CASSLLAGGQLGNEQFF.